This T cell receptor beta chain was profiled in a study of T cell responses to AZD1222 COVID-19 vaccine. The CDR3 contains 14 residues. Germline CDR1 reads MNHEY; CDR2 reads SVGAGI. Trimming removed 8 bases from V and 7 bases from J; junction bases left unmatched: 8. Generated by immunoSEQ multiplex PCR, the TCRdb table keeps only in-frame clones and is missing some. The repertoire holds some 91,000 clones, with around 90% as singletons. The V and J genes are TRBV6-5 and TRBJ1-6; 7 nucleotides agree with TRBD1. This TCR was sampled from an adult in good health. Sequenced material: peripheral blood, taken on day 0 of AZD1222 vaccination. The CDR3 sequence: CASGQELTNSPLHF. The CDR3 DNA follows: TGTGCCAGCGGACAGGAGCTTACCAATTCACCCCTCCACTTT.